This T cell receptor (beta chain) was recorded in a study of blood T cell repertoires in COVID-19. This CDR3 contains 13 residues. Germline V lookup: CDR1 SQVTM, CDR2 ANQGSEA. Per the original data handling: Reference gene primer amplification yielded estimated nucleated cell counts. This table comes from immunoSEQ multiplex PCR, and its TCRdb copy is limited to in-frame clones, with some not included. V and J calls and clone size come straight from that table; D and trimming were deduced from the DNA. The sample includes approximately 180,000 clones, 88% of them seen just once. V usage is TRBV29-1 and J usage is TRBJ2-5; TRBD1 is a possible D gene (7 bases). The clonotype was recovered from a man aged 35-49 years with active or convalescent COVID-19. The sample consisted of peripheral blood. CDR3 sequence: CSSHSTGRETQYF. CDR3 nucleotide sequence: TGCAGTTCCCATTCGACAGGGAGGGAGACCCAGTACTTC.